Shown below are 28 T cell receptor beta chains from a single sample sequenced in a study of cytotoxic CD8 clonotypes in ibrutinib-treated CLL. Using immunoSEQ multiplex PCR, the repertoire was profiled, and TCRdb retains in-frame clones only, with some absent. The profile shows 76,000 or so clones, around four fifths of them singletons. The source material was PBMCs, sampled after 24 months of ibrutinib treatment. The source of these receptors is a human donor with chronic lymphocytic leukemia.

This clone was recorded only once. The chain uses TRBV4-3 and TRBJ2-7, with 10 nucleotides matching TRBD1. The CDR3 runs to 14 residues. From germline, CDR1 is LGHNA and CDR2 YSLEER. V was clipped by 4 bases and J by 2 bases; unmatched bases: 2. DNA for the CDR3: TGCGCCAGCAGCCCTGGGACAGGGGCCTACGAGCAGTACTTC. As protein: CASSPGTGAYEQYF.

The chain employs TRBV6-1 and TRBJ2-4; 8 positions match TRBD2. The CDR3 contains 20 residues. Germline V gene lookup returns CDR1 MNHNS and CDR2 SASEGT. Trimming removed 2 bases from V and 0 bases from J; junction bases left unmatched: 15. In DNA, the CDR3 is TGTGCCAGCAGTGAATCGATAGGTGCTAGCGGGCAACTAGCCAAAAACATTCAGTACTTC. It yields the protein CASSESIGASGQLAKNIQYF.

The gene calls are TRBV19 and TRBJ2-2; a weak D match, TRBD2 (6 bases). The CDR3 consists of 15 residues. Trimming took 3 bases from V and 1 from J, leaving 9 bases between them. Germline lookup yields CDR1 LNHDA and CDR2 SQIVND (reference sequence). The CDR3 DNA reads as TGTGCCAGTAGTATGGGGGGAATGAACACCGGGGAGCTGTTTTTT. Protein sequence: CASSMGGMNTGELFF.

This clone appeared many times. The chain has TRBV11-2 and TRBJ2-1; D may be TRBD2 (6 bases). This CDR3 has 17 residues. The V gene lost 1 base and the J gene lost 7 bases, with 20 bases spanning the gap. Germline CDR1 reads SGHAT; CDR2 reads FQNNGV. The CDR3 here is CASSLVVGSGPGNEQFF. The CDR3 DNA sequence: TGTGCCAGCAGCTTAGTTGTTGGCAGCGGGCCTGGGAATGAGCAGTTCTTC.

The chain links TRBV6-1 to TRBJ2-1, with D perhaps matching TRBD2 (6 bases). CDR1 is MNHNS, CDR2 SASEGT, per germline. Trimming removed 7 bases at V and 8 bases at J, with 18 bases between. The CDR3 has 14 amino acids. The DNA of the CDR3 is TGTGCCAGCACCCCGAGGAGGGGATCAGATGAGCAGTTCTTC. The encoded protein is CASTPRRGSDEQFF.

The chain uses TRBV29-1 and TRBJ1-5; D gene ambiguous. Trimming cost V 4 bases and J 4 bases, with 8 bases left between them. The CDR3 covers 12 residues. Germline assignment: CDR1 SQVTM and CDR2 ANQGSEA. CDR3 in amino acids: CSVGTGNQPQHF. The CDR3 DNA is TGCAGCGTTGGGACGGGAAATCAGCCCCAGCATTTT.

The CDR3 DNA sequence: TGTGCCAGTGTCCAACGAAGCACAGATACGCAGTATTTT. Its protein product is CASVQRSTDTQYF. The V call is TRBV19, the J call TRBJ2-3; D gene ambiguous. There are 13 residues in the CDR3. Germline loops: CDR1 LNHDA, CDR2 SQIVND (reference sequence). With 8 bases removed from V and 0 bases from J, the gap between germline ends came to 9 bases.

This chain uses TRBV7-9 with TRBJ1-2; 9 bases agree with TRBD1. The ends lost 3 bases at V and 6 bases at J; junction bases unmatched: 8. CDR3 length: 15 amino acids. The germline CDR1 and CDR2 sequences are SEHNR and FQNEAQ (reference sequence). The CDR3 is CASSFWDRVRDGYTF. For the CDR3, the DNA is TGTGCCAGCAGCTTTTGGGACAGGGTAAGGGATGGCTACACCTTC. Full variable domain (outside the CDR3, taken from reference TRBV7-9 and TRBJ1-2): DTGVSQNPRHKITKRGQNVTFRCDPISEHNRLYWYRQTLGQGPEFLTYFQNEAQLEKSRLLSDRFSAERPKGSFSTLEIQRTEQGDSAMYLCASSFWDRVRDGYTFGSGTRLTVV.

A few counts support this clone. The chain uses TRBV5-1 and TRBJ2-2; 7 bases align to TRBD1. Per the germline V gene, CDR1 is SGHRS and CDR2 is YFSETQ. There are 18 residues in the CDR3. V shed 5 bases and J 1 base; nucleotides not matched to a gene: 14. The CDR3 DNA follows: TGCGCCAGCAGTATTGGGCAAGGACAGGCAGAGAACACCGGGGAGCTGTTTTTT. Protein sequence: CASSIGQGQAENTGELFF.

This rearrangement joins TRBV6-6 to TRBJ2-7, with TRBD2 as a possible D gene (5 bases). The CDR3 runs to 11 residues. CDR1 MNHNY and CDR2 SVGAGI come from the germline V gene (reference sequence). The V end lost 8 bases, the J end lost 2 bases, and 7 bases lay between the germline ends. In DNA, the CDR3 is TGTGCCAGCGGACTGCCCTACGAGCAGTACTTC. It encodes CASGLPYEQYF.

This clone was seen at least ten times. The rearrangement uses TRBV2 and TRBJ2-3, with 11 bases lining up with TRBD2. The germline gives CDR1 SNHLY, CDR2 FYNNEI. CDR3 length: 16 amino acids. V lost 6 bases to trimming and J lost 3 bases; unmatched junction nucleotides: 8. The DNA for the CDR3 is TGTGCCAGCAGCTGGGGACTAGCGGCGAGGACAGATACGCAGTATTTT. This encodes CASSWGLAARTDTQYF.

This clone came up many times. CDR3 amino acids: CASSLNSGTDTQYF. The CDR3 DNA sequence: TGTGCCAGCAGCTTAAATAGTGGCACAGATACGCAGTATTTT. The chain joins TRBV9 to TRBJ2-3; D ambiguous. Trimming took off 4 bases at V and 1 base at J, with 10 bases between the two ends. The CDR3 contains 14 residues. Germline-derived CDR1 and CDR2 are SGDLS and YYNGEE.

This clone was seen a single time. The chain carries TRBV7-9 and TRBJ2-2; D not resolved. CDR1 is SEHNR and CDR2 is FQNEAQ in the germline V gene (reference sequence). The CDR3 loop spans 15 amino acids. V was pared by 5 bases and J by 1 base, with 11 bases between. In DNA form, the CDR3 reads TGTGCCAGCAGCCCCGGTCTCGGGAACACCGGGGAGCTGTTTTTT. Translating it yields CASSPGLGNTGELFF.

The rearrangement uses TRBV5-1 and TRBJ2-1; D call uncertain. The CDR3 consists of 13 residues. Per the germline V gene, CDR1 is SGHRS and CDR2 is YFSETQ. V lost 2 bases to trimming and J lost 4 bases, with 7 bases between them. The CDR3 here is CASSFETYNEQFF. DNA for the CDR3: TGCGCCAGCAGCTTCGAGACTTACAATGAGCAGTTCTTC.

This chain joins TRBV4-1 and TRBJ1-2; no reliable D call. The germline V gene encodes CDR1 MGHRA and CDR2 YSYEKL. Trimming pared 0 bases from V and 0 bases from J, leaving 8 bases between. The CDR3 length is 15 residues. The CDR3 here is CASSQERGANYGYTF. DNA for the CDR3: TGCGCCAGCAGCCAAGAGCGGGGAGCTAACTATGGCTACACCTTC.

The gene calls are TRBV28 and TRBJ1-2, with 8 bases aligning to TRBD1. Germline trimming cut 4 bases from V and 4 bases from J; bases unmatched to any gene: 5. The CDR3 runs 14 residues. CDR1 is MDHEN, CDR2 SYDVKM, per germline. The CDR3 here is CASSSLDRGYGYTF. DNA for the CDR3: TGTGCCAGCAGTTCTCTCGACAGGGGCTATGGCTACACCTTC.

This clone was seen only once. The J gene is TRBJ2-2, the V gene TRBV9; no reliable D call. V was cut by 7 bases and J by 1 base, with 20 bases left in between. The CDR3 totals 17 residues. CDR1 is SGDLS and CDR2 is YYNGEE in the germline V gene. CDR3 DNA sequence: TGTGCCAGCCGTAAGTACACCCCACGACAGAACACCGGGGAGCTGTTTTTT. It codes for CASRKYTPRQNTGELFF.

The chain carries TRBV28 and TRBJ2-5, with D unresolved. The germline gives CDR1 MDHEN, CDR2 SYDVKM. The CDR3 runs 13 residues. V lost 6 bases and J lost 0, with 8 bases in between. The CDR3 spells CASSPGDQETQYF. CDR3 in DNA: TGTGCCAGCAGCCCTGGGGACCAAGAGACCCAGTACTTC.

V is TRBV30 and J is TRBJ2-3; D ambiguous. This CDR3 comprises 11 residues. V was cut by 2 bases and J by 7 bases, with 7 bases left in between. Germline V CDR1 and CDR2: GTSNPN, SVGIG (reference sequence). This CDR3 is CAWSLENTQYF. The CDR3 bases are TGTGCCTGGAGTCTGGAGAATACGCAGTATTTT.

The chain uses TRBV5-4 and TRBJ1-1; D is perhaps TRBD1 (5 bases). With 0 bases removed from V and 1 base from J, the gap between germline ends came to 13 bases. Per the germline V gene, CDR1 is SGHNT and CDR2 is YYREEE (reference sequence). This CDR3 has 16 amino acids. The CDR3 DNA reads TGTGCCAGCAGCTTGGCTTCGGGACGGAGGAACACTGAAGCTTTCTTT. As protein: CASSLASGRRNTEAFF.

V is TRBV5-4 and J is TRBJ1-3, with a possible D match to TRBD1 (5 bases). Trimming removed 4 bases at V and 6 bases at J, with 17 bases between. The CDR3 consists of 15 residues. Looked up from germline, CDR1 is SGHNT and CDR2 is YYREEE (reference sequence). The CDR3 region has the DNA TGTGCCAGCAGCAGCGGGGGAGGGAGCCCAAACACCATATATTTT. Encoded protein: CASSSGGGSPNTIYF.

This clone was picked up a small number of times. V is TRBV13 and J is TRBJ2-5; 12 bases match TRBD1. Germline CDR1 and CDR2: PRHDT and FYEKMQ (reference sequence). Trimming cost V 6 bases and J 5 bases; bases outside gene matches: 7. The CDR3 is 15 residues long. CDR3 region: CASSMGQGARETQYF. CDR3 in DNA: TGTGCCAGCAGTATGGGACAGGGGGCGAGGGAGACCCAGTACTTC.

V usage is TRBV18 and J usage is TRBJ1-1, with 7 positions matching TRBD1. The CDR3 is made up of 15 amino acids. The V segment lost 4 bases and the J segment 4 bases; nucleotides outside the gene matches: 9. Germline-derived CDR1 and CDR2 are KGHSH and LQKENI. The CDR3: CASSLQGGAGTEAFF. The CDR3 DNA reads TGTGCCAGCTCACTTCAGGGGGGCGCAGGCACTGAAGCTTTCTTT. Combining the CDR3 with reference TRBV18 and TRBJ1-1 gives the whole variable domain NAGVMQNPRHLVRRRGQEARLRCSPMKGHSHVYWYRQLPEEGLKFMVYLQKENIIDESGMPKERFSAEFPKEGPSILRIQQVVRGDSAAYFCASSLQGGAGTEAFFGQGTRLTVV.

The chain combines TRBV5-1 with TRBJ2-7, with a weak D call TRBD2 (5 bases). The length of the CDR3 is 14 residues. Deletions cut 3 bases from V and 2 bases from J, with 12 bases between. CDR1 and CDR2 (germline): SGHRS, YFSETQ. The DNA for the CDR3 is TGCGCCAGCAGCTCAGGACTGATAACCTACGAGCAGTACTTC. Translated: CASSSGLITYEQYF.

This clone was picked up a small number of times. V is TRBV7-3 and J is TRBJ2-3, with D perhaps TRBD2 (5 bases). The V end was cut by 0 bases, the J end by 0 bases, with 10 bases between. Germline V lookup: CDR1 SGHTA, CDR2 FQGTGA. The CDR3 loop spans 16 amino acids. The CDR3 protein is CASSLTYRGSTDTQYF. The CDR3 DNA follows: TGTGCCAGCAGCTTAACGTACCGGGGAAGCACAGATACGCAGTATTTT.

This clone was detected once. The CDR3 sequence is CASSPRASYNEQFF. The DNA for the CDR3 is TGTGCCAGCAGTCCCCGGGCTTCGTACAATGAGCAGTTCTTC. The chain carries TRBV7-9 and TRBJ2-1, with D unclear. The V and J ends lost 6 bases and 4 bases respectively, with 13 bases between them. Per germline, CDR1 SEHNR and CDR2 FQNEAQ (reference sequence). The CDR3 spans 14 residues. Using reference TRBV7-9 and TRBJ2-1 for the parts outside the CDR3, the full variable domain is DTGVSQNPRHKITKRGQNVTFRCDPISEHNRLYWYRQTLGQGPEFLTYFQNEAQLEKSRLLSDRFSAERPKGSFSTLEIQRTEQGDSAMYLCASSPRASYNEQFFGPGTRLTVL.

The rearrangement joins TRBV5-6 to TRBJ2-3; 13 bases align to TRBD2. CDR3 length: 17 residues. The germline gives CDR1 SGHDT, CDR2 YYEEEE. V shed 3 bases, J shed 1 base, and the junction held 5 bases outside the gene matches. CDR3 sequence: CASSYTSGRAGTDTQYF. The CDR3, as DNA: TGTGCCAGCAGCTATACTAGCGGGAGGGCCGGCACAGATACGCAGTATTTT.

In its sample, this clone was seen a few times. CDR3 DNA sequence: TGTGCCAGCAGTGCTAGCGGGCCGAACACCGGGGAGCTGTTTTTT. As protein: CASSASGPNTGELFF. The V call is TRBV2, the J call TRBJ2-2; 8 bases agree with TRBD2. CDR3 size: 15 residues. J was trimmed by 0 bases and V by 4 bases; bases with no gene match: 1. CDR1 SNHLY and CDR2 FYNNEI come from the germline V gene.